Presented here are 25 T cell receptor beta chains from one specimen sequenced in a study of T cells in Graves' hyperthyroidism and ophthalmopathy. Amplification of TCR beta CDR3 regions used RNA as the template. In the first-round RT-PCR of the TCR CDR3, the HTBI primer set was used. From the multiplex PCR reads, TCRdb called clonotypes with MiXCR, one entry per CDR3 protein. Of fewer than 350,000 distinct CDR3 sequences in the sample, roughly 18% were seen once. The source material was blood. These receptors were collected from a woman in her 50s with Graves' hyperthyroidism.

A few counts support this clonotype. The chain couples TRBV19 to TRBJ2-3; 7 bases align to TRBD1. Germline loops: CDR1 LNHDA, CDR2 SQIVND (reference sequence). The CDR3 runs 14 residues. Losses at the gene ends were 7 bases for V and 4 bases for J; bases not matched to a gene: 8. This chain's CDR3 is CASIGDSAADTQYF. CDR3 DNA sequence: TGTGCCAGTATTGGGGACAGTGCTGCAGATACGCAGTATTTT.

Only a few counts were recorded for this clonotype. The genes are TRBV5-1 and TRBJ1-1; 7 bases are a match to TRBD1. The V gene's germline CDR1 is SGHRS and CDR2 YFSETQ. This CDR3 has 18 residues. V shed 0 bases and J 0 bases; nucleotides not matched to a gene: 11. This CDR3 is CASSLGQGVSDVNTEAFF. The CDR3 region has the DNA TGCGCCAGCAGCTTGGGGCAGGGGGTATCGGATGTGAACACTGAAGCTTTCTTT.

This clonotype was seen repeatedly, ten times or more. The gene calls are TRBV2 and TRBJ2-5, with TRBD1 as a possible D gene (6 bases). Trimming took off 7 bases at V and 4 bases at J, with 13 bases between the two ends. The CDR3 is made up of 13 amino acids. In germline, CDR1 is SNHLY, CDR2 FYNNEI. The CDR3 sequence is CASTRQTGETQYF. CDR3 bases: TGTGCCAGCACGAGACAGACAGGAGAGACCCAGTACTTC.

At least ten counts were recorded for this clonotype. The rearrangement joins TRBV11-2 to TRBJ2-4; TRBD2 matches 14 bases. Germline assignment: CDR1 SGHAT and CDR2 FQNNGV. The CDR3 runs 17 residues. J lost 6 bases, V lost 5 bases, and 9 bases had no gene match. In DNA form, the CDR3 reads TGTGCCAGCAGCAACTGGGGACTAGCGGGGGTTGGAAACATTCAGTACTTC. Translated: CASSNWGLAGVGNIQYF.

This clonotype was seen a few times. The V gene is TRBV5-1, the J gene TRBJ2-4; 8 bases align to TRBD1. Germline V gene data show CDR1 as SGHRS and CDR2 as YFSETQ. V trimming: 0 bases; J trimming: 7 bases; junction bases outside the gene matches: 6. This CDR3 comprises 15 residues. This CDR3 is CASSLGTGSGNIQYF. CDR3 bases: TGCGCCAGCAGCTTGGGGACAGGGAGCGGGAACATTCAGTACTTC.

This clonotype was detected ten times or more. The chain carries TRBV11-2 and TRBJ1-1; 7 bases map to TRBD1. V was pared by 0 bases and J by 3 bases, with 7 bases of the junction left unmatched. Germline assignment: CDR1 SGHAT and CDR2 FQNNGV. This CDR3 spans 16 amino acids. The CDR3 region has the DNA TGTGCCAGCAGCTTAGAGAGACAGGGTGGGGACACTGAAGCTTTCTTT. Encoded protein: CASSLERQGGDTEAFF.

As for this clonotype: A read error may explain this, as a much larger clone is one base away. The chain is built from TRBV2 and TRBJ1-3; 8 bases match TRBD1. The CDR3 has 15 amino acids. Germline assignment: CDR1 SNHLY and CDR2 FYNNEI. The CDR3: CASRTGVFSGHTIYF. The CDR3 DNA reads TGTGCCAGCAGGACAGGGGTGTTTAGTGGACACACCATATATTTT.

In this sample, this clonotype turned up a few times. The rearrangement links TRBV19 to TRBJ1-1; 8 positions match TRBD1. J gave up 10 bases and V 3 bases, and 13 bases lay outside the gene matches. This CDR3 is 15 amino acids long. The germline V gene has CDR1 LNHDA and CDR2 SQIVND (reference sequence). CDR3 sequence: CASSIAGQGRRVAFF. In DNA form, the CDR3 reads TGTGCCAGTAGTATCGCAGGACAGGGCCGCCGAGTAGCTTTCTTT.

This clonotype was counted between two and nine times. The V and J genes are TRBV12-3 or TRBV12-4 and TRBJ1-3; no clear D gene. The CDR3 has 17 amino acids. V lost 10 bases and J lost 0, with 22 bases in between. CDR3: CATRQLSARGSGNTIYF. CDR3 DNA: TGTGCCACCCGCCAATTGAGCGCTAGAGGCTCTGGAAACACCATATATTTT.

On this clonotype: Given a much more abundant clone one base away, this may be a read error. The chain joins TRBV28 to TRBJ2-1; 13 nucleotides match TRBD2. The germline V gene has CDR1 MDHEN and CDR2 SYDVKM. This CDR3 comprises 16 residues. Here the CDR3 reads CANSSPTSGRYHEQFF. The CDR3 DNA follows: TGTGCCAACAGTTCGCCGACTAGCGGGAGGTATCATGAGCAGTTCTTC.

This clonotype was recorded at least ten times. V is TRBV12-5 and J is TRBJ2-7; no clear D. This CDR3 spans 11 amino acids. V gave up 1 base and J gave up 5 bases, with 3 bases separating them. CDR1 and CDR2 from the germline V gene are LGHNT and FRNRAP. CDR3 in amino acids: CASGLGDEQYV. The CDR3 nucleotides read TGTGCTAGTGGTTTGGGCGACGAGCAGTACGTC.

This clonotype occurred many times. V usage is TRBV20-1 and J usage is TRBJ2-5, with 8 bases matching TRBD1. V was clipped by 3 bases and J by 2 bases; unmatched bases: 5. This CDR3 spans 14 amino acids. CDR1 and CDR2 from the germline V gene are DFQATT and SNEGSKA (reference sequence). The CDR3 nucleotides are TGCAGTGCTAGGGAAACAGGGGGACAAGAGACCCAGTACTTC. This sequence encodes CSARETGGQETQYF.

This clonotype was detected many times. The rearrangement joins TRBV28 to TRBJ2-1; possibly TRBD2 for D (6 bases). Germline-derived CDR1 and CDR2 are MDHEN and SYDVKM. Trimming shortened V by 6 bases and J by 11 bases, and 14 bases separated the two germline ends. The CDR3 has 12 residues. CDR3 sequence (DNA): TGTGCCAGCAGCTCCCGGGACTCTCAGCAGTTCTTC. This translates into CASSSRDSQQFF.

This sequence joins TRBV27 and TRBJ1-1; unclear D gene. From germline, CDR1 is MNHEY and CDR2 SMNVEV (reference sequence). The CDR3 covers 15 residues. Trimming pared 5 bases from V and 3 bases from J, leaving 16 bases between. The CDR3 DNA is TGTGCCAGCAGTCTGGCCGGAGGGTTATACACTGAAGCTTTCTTT. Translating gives CASSLAGGLYTEAFF.

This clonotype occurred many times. In nucleotides, the CDR3 is TGCAGTGCCAGGAAGGATGGGCCTTACAATGAGCAGTTCTTC. This codes for CSARKDGPYNEQFF. The chain employs TRBV20-1 and TRBJ2-1, with D hard to call. This CDR3 comprises 14 residues. The germline CDR1 and CDR2 sequences are DFQATT and SNEGSKA (reference sequence). The ends were cut back, 6 bases at V and 4 bases at J, with 16 bases in the middle.

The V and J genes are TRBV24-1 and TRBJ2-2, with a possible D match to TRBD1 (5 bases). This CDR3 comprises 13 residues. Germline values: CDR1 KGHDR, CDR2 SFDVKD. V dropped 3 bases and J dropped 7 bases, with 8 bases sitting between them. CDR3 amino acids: CATSDGQGGELFF. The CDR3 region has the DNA TGTGCCACCAGTGATGGACAAGGCGGGGAGCTGTTTTTT.

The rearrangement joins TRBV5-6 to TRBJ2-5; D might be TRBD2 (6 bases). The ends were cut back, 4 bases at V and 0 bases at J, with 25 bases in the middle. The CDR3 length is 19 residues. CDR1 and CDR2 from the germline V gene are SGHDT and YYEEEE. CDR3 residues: CASSGGSVWVGPHQETQYF. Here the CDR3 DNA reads TGTGCCAGCAGCGGGGGGAGCGTTTGGGTCGGACCTCACCAAGAGACCCAGTACTTC.

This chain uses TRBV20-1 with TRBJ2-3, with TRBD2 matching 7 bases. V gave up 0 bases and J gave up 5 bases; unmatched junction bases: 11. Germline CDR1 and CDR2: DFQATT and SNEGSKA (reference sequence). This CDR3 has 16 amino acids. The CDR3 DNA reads TGCAGTGCTAGAGATATGGCTAGCGGTTCCCTAGATACGCAGTATTTT. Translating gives CSARDMASGSLDTQYF.

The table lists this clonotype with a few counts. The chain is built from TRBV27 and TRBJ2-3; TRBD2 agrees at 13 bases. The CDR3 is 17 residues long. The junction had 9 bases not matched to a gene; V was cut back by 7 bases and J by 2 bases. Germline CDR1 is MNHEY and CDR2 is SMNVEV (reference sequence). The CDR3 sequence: CASIRGTSGDSTDTQYF. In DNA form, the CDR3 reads TGTGCCAGCATTAGGGGGACTAGCGGGGACTCCACAGATACGCAGTATTTT.

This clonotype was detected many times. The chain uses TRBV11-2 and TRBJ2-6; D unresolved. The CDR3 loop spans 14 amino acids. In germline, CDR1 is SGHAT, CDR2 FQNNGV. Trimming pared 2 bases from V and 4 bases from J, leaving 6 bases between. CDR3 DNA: TGTGCCAGCAGCTTAACAGCCGGGGCCAACGTCCTGACTTTC. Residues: CASSLTAGANVLTF.

DNA of the CDR3: TGTGCCAGCAGCCACCCACCTCGGACAGCCTCATATGGCTACACCTTC. Translating it yields CASSHPPRTASYGYTF. This rearrangement joins TRBV16 to TRBJ1-2; the D gene is possibly TRBD1 (6 bases). Germline CDR1 reads KGHSY; CDR2 reads FQNENV. Trimming cost V 3 bases and J 5 bases, with 19 bases left between them. CDR3 length equals 16 residues.

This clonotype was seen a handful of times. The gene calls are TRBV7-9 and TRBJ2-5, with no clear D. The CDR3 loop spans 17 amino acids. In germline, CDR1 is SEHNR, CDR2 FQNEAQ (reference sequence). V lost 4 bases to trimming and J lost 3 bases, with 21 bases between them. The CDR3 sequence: CASSSPLGPGVEETQYF. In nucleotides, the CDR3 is TGTGCCAGCAGCTCCCCCCTTGGGCCAGGCGTGGAAGAGACCCAGTACTTC.

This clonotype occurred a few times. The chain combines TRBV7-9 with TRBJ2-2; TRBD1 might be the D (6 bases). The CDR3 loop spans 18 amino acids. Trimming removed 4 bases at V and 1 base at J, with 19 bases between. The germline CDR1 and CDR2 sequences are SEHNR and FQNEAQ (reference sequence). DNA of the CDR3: TGTGCCAGCAGCTCTCTACGGACAGATGATAAGAACACCGGGGAGCTGTTTTTT. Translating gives CASSSLRTDDKNTGELFF.

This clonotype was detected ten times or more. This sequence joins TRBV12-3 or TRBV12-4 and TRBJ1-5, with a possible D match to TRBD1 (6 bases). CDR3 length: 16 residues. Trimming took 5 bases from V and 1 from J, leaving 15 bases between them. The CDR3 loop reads CASSAGVIVSNQPQHF. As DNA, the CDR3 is TGTGCCAGCAGTGCAGGGGTAATAGTCAGCAATCAGCCCCAGCATTTT.

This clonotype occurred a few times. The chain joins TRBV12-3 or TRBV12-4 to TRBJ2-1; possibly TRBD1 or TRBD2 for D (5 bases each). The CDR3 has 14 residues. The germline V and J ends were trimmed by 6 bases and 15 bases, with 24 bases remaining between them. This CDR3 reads CASREGSGPSPRFF. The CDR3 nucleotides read TGTGCCAGCAGGGAAGGGTCGGGACCATCGCCGAGGTTCTTC.